The 24 T cell receptor beta chains presented below share a single source sample, sequenced in a study of blood T cell repertoires in COVID-19. Produced via immunoSEQ multiplex PCR; TCRdb's table is partial and in-frame only. The sample records fewer than 300,000 clones, approximately 86% being singletons. The sample consisted of peripheral blood. Receptors were obtained from a woman aged 18-29 years with acute or convalescent COVID-19.

Written as DNA, the CDR3 is TGTGCCAGCAGTACTGGCGGGGGGGCGGGAAACACCATATATTTT. The encoded protein is CASSTGGGAGNTIYF. The chain joins TRBV27 to TRBJ1-3, with a possible D match to TRBD1 (6 bases). Germline loops: CDR1 MNHEY, CDR2 SMNVEV (reference sequence). The germline V and J ends were trimmed by 5 bases and 4 bases, with 15 bases remaining between them. The CDR3 consists of 15 residues.

This chain links TRBV24-1 with TRBJ2-7; D call uncertain. Trimming took 9 bases from V and 5 from J, leaving 13 bases between them. CDR3 size: 12 residues. Looked up from germline, CDR1 is KGHDR and CDR2 is SFDVKD. CDR3 nucleotides: TGTGCCACCGGTGGGCAGTTCAACGAGCAGTACTTC. Protein sequence: CATGGQFNEQYF.

The chain uses TRBV19 and TRBJ1-6, with TRBD1 identical over 9 bases. V was clipped by 6 bases and J by 4 bases; unmatched bases: 10. From germline, CDR1 is LNHDA and CDR2 SQIVND (reference sequence). CDR3 length: 17 residues. The CDR3 region has the DNA TGTGCCAGTAGCCCGCTCCGGGACAGGGATTATAATTCACCCCTCCACTTT. Translated: CASSPLRDRDYNSPLHF.

This chain joins TRBV4-3 and TRBJ2-5; TRBD2 aligns across 9 bases. J lost 1 base, V lost 1 base, and 4 bases had no gene match. The germline CDR1 and CDR2 sequences are LGHNA and YSLEER. This CDR3 has 16 amino acids. CDR3 in DNA: TGCGCCAGCAGCCAAGCAGCGGGACTAGCCCAAGAGACCCAGTACTTC. Protein sequence: CASSQAAGLAQETQYF.

DNA of the CDR3: TGTGCCAGCAGCTTAGACAGGGGGTATAACTATGGCTACACCTTC. Its translation is CASSLDRGYNYGYTF. The genes are TRBV7-2 and TRBJ1-2; 8 nucleotides align to TRBD1. This CDR3 has 15 amino acids. J lost 1 base, V lost 1 base, and 2 bases had no gene match. Germline V lookup: CDR1 SGHTA, CDR2 FQGNSA.

The chain recombines TRBV7-2 with TRBJ2-5, with D perhaps TRBD2 (6 bases). The germline V gene encodes CDR1 SGHTA and CDR2 FQGNSA. This CDR3 has 14 residues. V lost 5 bases and J lost 2, with 12 bases in between. This CDR3 reads CASSPTRRQETQYF. As DNA, the CDR3 is TGTGCCAGCAGCCCGACTAGAAGACAAGAGACCCAGTACTTC.

The V and J genes are TRBV29-1 and TRBJ2-3; 10 bases fit TRBD2. The germline V gene encodes CDR1 SQVTM and CDR2 ANQGSEA. The J segment lost 0 bases and the V segment lost 5 bases, leaving 5 bases of the junction unmatched. The CDR3 spans 15 residues. The CDR3 DNA reads as TGCAGCGTTCGGCGGACTAGCGGTAGCACAGATACGCAGTATTTT. As protein: CSVRRTSGSTDTQYF.

The rearrangement links TRBV6-5 to TRBJ2-7; 9 bases map to TRBD2. There are 15 residues in the CDR3. The germline V gene has CDR1 MNHEY and CDR2 SVGAGI. Trimming took 5 bases from V and 6 from J; bases not matched to a gene: 11. CDR3 amino acids: CASSPVAGGPPEQYF. As DNA, the CDR3 is TGTGCCAGCAGTCCGGTGGCGGGAGGGCCTCCCGAGCAGTACTTC.

This chain uses TRBV7-8 with TRBJ1-2, with 10 nucleotides matching TRBD1. The germline gives CDR1 SGHVS, CDR2 FQNEAQ. Losses at the gene ends were 7 bases for V and 7 bases for J; bases not matched to a gene: 9. The length of the CDR3 is 14 residues. CDR3 nucleotides: TGTGCCAGCACCGAGACAGGGGGCGCCGCTGGCTACACCTTC. Translated: CASTETGGAAGYTF.

This clone was detected a few times. The chain combines TRBV30 with TRBJ2-3, with TRBD2 matching 10 bases. The CDR3 is 15 amino acids. Germline V lookup: CDR1 GTSNPN, CDR2 SVGIG (reference sequence). V shed 1 base, J shed 4 bases, and the junction held 5 bases outside the gene matches. CDR3 bases: TGTGCCTGGAGTGCACTAGCGGGAACAGCAGATACGCAGTATTTT. This translates into CAWSALAGTADTQYF.

This clone was seen a handful of times. The chain is built from TRBV4-3 and TRBJ2-6; D remains unclear. The germline gives CDR1 LGHNA, CDR2 YSLEER. Trimming removed 0 bases at V and 3 bases at J, with 15 bases between. The CDR3 is made up of 18 amino acids. The CDR3 loop reads CASSQEISVSSGANVLTF. For the CDR3, the DNA is TGCGCCAGCAGCCAAGAGATCTCGGTTAGTAGTGGGGCCAACGTCCTGACTTTC.

The chain has TRBV18 and TRBJ1-1; TRBD1 aligns across 7 bases. Germline values: CDR1 KGHSH, CDR2 LQKENI. The J segment lost 0 bases and the V segment lost 6 bases, leaving 4 bases of the junction unmatched. This CDR3 is 14 amino acids long. The CDR3 coding sequence is TGTGCCAGCTCTCGGGACAGACTGAACACTGAAGCTTTCTTT. Its translation: CASSRDRLNTEAFF.

The genes are TRBV23-1 and TRBJ1-3, with TRBD1 matching over 7 bases. TRBV23-1 is treated as an ORF (open reading frame) with a function not yet certain. V lost 4 bases to trimming and J lost 0 bases; unmatched junction nucleotides: 12. This CDR3 comprises 18 residues. CDR3 sequence reads: CASSRSTGTAHSGNTIYF. The CDR3 DNA reads as TGCGCCAGCAGTCGTTCAACCGGGACAGCTCACTCTGGAAACACCATATATTTT.

The chain is built from TRBV5-1 and TRBJ2-5; TRBD1 matches 7 bases. The CDR3 spans 14 residues. The ends lost 3 bases at V and 1 base at J; junction bases unmatched: 3. CDR1 is SGHRS and CDR2 is YFSETQ in the germline V gene. The CDR3 spells CASSSGQAQETQYF. The CDR3 bases are TGCGCCAGCAGCTCCGGACAGGCCCAAGAGACCCAGTACTTC.

This clone showed up just a few times. V and J are TRBV6-2 or TRBV6-3 and TRBJ1-1, with D tentatively TRBD1 (5 bases). Germline CDR1 and CDR2: MNHEY and SVGEGT. Trimming took off 2 bases at V and 0 bases at J, with 25 bases between the two ends. The CDR3 contains 20 residues. CDR3 loop: CASSYTPQSVFDRLNTEAFF. In DNA form, the CDR3 reads TGTGCCAGCAGTTACACTCCTCAATCCGTGTTTGACAGATTGAACACTGAAGCTTTCTTT.

V usage is TRBV4-1 and J usage is TRBJ1-6; D perhaps matches TRBD1 (5 bases). The ends were cut back, 1 base at V and 8 bases at J, with 12 bases in the middle. Germline V gene data show CDR1 as MGHRA and CDR2 as YSYEKL. This CDR3 has 15 amino acids. Here the CDR3 reads CASSQGGGLDSPLHF. The CDR3 DNA is TGCGCCAGCAGCCAAGGGGGCGGACTAGATTCACCCCTCCACTTT.

The chain joins TRBV12-3 or TRBV12-4 to TRBJ2-7; D not resolved. V dropped 6 bases and J dropped 5 bases, with 11 bases sitting between them. This CDR3 has 12 residues. CDR3 sequence (DNA): TGTGCCAGCAGGCCGACTTCGAACGAGCAGTACTTC. It encodes CASRPTSNEQYF.

The chain has TRBV27 and TRBJ2-1, with 14 bases fitting TRBD2. This CDR3 contains 17 residues. Germline V gives CDR1 MNHEY, CDR2 SMNVEV (reference sequence). V lost 0 bases, J lost 7 bases, and 5 bases stayed unmatched. CDR3 sequence (DNA): TGTGCCAGCAGTTTATCTCCCTGGACTAGCGGGAGGAATGAGCAGTTCTTC. Translation gives CASSLSPWTSGRNEQFF.

The gene calls are TRBV19 and TRBJ1-6; D unclear. This CDR3 is built from 15 residues. Germline V gene data show CDR1 as LNHDA and CDR2 as SQIVND (reference sequence). The ends were cut back, 7 bases at V and 0 bases at J, with 10 bases in the middle. The CDR3 loop reads CASTEESSYNSPLHF. In DNA, the CDR3 is TGTGCCAGTACCGAAGAGAGCTCCTATAATTCACCCCTCCACTTT.

This chain connects TRBV6-5 to TRBJ2-7; 7 positions match TRBD1. Germline values: CDR1 MNHEY, CDR2 SVGAGI. The length of the CDR3 is 14 residues. Germline trimming cut 4 bases from V and 2 bases from J; bases unmatched to any gene: 5. The DNA of the CDR3 is TGTGCCAGCAGTTCCCACAGGGGCCCCTACGAGCAGTACTTC. Translating gives CASSSHRGPYEQYF.

V is TRBV23-1 and J is TRBJ1-5, with D possibly TRBD1 on 6 matching bases. TRBV23-1 is an ORF for which the function is uncertain. V lost 4 bases to trimming and J lost 6 bases, with 16 bases between them. The CDR3 covers 15 residues. CDR3 loop: CASSPQGCGPQPQHF. CDR3 nucleotides: TGCGCCAGCAGTCCTCAGGGGTGCGGGCCTCAGCCCCAGCATTTT.

This chain links TRBV15 with TRBJ2-5; 11 nucleotides line up with TRBD2. CDR3 length: 15 amino acids. With V trimmed by 1 base and J by 3 bases, 1 base remained unmatched. Germline V CDR1 and CDR2: LNHNV, YYDKDF (reference sequence). DNA for the CDR3: TGTGCCACCAGCAGAGGTAGCGGGAGGGAAGAGACCCAGTACTTC. It yields the protein CATSRGSGREETQYF.

The V call is TRBV6-2 or TRBV6-3, the J call TRBJ2-4; possible D gene TRBD2, 6 bases. V gave up 5 bases and J gave up 0 bases, with 29 bases separating them. Germline assignment: CDR1 MNHEY and CDR2 SVGEGT. There are 21 residues in the CDR3. For the CDR3, the DNA is TGTGCCAGCAGTCAATCCCCTCGGGACTCGCCGTTCCTACTAGCCAAAAACATTCAGTACTTC. This codes for CASSQSPRDSPFLLAKNIQYF.

V gene TRBV9 combines with J gene TRBJ1-2, with 12 bases lining up with TRBD1. V gave up 4 bases and J gave up 8 bases; unmatched junction bases: 18. Germline CDR1 and CDR2: SGDLS and YYNGEE. This CDR3 comprises 18 residues. The CDR3 sequence is CASSTWGRGQGAREGYTF. The CDR3 DNA reads TGTGCCAGCAGCACATGGGGTCGGGGACAGGGGGCACGGGAGGGCTACACCTTC. Using reference TRBV9 and TRBJ1-2 for the parts outside the CDR3, the full variable domain is DSGVTQTPKHLITATGQRVTLRCSPRSGDLSVYWYQQSLDQGLQFLIQYYNGEERAKGNILERFSAQQFPDLHSELNLSSLELGDSALYFCASSTWGRGQGAREGYTFGSGTRLTVV.